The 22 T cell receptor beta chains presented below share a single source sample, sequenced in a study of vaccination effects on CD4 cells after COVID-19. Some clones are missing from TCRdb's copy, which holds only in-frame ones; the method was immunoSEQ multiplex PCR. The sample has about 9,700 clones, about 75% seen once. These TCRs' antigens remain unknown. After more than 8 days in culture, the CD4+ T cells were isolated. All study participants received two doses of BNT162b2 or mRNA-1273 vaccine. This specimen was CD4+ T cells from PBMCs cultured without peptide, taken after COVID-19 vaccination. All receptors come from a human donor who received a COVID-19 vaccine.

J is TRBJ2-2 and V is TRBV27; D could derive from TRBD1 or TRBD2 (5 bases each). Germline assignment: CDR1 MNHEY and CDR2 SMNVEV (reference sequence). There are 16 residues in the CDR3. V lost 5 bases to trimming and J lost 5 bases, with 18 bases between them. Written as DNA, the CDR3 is TGTGCCAGCAGTGCGCCCGGGGCGTTCGATACCGGGGAGCTGTTTTTT. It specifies CASSAPGAFDTGELFF.

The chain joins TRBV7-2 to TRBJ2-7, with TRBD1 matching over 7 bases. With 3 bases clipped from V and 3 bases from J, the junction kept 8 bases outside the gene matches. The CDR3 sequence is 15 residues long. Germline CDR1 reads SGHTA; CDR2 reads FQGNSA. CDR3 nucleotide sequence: TGTGCCAGCAGCTTGGCAGGGACAGAGAGCTACGAGCAGTACTTC. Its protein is CASSLAGTESYEQYF. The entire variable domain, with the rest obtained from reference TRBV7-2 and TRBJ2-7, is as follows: GAGVSQSPSNKVTEKGKDVELRCDPISGHTALYWYRQSLGQGLEFLIYFQGNSAPDKSGLPSDRFSAERTGGSVSTLTIQRTQQEDSAVYLCASSLAGTESYEQYFGPGTRLTVT.

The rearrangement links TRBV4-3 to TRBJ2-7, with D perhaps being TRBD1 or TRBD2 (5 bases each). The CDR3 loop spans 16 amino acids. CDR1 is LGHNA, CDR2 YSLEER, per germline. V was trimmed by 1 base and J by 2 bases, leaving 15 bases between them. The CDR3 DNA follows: TGCGCCAGCAGCCAAGGGGGACCCAGGGAAACCTACGAGCAGTACTTC. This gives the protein CASSQGGPRETYEQYF.

CDR3 sequence (DNA): TGTGCCAGCAGTTTGAAAGGTGGGAACTATGGCTACACCTTC. Encoded protein: CASSLKGGNYGYTF. This sequence joins TRBV27 and TRBJ1-2, with D uncertain. V lost 3 bases and J lost 2, with 10 bases in between. This CDR3 contains 14 residues. Germline CDR1 MNHEY, CDR2 SMNVEV (reference sequence).

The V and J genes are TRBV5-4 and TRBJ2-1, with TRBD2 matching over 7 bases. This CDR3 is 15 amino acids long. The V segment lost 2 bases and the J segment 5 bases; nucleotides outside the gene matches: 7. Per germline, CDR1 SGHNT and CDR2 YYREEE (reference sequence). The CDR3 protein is CASSLSAGAHNEQFF. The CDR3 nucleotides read TGTGCCAGCAGCTTATCGGCGGGAGCTCACAATGAGCAGTTCTTC.

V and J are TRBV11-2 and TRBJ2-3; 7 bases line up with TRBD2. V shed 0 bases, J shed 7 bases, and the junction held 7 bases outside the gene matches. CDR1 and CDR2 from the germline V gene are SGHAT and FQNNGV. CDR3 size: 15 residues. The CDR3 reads CASSLEGGGTNTQYF. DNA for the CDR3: TGTGCCAGCAGCTTAGAGGGCGGGGGAACGAATACGCAGTATTTT.

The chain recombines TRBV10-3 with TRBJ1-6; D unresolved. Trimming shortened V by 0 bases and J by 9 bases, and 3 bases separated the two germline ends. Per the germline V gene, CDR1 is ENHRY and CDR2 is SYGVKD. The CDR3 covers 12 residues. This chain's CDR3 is CAISESGSPLHF. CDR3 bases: TGTGCCATCAGTGAGTCCGGTTCACCCCTCCACTTT.

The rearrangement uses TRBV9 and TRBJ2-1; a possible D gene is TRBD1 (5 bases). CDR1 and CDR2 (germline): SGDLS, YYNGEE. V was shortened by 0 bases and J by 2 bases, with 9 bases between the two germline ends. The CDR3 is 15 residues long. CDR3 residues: CASSVDGAPYNEQFF. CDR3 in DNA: TGTGCCAGCAGCGTAGATGGGGCCCCCTACAATGAGCAGTTCTTC.

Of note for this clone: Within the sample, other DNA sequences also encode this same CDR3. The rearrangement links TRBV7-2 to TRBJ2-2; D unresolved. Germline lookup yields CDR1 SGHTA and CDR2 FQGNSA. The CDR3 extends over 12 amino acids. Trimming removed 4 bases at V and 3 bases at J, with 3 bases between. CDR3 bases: TGTGCCAGCAGCTCGGACACCGGGGAGCTGTTTTTT. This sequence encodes CASSSDTGELFF.

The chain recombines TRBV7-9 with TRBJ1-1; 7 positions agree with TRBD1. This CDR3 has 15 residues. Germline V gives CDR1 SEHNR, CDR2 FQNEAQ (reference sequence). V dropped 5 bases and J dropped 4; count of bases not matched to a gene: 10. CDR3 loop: CASSTRTGWGTEAFF. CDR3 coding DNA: TGTGCCAGCAGCACAAGGACAGGTTGGGGCACTGAAGCTTTCTTT.

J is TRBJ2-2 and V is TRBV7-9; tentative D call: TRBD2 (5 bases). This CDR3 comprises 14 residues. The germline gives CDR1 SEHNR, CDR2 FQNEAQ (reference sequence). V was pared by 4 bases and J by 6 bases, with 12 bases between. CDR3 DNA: TGTGCCAGCAGCTCCGGGCCCGGGGCCGGGGAGCTGTTTTTT. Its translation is CASSSGPGAGELFF.

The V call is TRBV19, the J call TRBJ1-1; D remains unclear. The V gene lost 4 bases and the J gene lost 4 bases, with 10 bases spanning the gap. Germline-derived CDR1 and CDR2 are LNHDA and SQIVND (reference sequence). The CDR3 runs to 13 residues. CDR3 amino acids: CASSRKGSTEAFF. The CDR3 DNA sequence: TGTGCCAGTAGTAGGAAAGGGAGCACTGAAGCTTTCTTT.

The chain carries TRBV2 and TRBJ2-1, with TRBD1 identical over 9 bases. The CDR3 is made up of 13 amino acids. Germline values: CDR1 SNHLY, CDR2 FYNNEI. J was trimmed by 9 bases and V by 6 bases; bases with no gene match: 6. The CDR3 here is CASSRDRASEQFF. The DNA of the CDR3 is TGTGCCAGCAGCCGGGACAGGGCTAGTGAGCAGTTCTTC. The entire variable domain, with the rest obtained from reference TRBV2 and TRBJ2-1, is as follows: EPEVTQTPSHQVTQMGQEVILRCVPISNHLYFYWYRQILGQKVEFLVSFYNNEISEKSEIFDDQFSVERPDGSNFTLKIRSTKLEDSAMYFCASSRDRASEQFFGPGTRLTVL.

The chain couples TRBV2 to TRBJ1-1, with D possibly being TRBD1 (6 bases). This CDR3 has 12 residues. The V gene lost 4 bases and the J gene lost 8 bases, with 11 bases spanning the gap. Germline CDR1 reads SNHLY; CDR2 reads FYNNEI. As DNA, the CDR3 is TGTGCCAGCAGTGGGGCAGGGGCCGAAGCTTTCTTT. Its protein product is CASSGAGAEAFF.

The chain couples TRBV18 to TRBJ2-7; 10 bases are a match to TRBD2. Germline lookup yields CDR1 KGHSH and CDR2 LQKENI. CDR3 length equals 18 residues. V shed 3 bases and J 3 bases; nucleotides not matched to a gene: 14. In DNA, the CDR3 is TGTGCCAGCTCACCGAGCTGGGCTAGCGGGGGCCCACGCTACGAGCAGTACTTC. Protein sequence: CASSPSWASGGPRYEQYF.

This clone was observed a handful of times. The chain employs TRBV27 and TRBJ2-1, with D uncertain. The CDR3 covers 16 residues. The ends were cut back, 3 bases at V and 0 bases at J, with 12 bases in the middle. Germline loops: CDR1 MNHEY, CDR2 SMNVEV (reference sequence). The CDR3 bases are TGTGCCAGCAGTTTTGTTCTGTTGACCTCCTACAATGAGCAGTTCTTC. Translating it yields CASSFVLLTSYNEQFF.

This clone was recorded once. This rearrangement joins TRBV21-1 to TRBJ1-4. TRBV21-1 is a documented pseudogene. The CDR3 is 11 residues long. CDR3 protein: CKAGEREKLFF. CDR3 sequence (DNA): TGTAAAGCCGGGGAAAGGGAAAAACTGTTTTTT.

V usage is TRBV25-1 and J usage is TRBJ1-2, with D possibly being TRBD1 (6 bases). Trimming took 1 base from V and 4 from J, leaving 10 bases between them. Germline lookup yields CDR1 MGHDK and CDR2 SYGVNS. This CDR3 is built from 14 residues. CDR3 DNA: TGTGCCAGCAGTGAATCGACAGGAGTCTATGGCTACACCTTC. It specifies CASSESTGVYGYTF.

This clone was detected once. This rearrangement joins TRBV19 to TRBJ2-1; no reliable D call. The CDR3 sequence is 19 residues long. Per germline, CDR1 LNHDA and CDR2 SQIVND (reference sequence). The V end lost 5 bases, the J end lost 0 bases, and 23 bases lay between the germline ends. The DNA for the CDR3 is TGTGCCAGTAGTCCCCCGGCTCGACTCTTTATTTCCTCCTACAATGAGCAGTTCTTC. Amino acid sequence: CASSPPARLFISSYNEQFF.

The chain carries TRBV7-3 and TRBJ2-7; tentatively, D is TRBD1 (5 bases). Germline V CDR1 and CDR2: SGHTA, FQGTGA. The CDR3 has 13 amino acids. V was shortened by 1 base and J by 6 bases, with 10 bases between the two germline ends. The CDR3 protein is CASSLNIRGEQYF. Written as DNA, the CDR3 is TGTGCCAGCAGCTTAAATATAAGGGGCGAGCAGTACTTC.

The CDR3 DNA reads as TGTGCCAGCAGTTTTGAGATGAACACTGAAGCTTTCTTT. It encodes CASSFEMNTEAFF. The J gene is TRBJ1-1, the V gene TRBV6-6; no firm D call. With 4 bases removed from V and 0 bases from J, the gap between germline ends came to 6 bases. This CDR3 is built from 13 residues. CDR1 is MNHNY, CDR2 SVGAGI, per germline (reference sequence).

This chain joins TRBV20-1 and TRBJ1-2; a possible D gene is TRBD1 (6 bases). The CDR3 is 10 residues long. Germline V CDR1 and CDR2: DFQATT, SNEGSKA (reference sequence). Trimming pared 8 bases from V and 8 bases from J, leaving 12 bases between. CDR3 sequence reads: CSPTGQGYTF. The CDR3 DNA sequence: TGCAGTCCAACAGGGCAAGGCTACACCTTC.